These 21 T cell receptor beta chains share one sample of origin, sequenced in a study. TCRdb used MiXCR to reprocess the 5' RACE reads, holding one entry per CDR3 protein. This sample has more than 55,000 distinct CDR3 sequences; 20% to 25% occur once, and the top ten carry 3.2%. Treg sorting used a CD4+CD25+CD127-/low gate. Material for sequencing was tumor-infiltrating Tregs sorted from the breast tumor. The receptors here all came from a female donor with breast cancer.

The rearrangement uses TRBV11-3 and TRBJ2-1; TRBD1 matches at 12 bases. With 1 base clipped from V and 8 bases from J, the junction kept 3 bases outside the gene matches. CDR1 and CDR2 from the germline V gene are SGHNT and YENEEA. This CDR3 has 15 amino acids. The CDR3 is CASSLGGQGADEQFF. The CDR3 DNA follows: TGTGCCAGCAGCTTAGGGGGACAGGGGGCCGATGAGCAGTTCTTC.

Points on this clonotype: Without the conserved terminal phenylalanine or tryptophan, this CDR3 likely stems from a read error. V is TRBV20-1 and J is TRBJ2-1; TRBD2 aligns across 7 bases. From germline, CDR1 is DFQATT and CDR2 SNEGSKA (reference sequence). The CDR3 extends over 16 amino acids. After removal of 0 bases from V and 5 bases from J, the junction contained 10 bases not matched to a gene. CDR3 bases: TGCAGTGCTAGAGATGGAAGCGGGAAGAAGAACAATGAGCAGTTCCTC. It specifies CSARDGSGKKNNEQFL.

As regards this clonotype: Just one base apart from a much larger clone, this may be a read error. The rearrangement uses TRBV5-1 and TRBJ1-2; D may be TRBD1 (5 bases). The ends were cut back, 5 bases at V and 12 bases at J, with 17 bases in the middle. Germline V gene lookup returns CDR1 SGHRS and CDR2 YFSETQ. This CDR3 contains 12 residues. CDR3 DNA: TGCGCCAGCAGTAAGGATCGTCAGGGCCACACCTTC. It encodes CASSKDRQGHTF. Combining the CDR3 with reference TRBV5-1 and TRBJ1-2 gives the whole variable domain KAGVTQTPRYLIKTRGQQVTLSCSPISGHRSVSWYQQTPGQGLQFLFEYFSETQRNKGNFPGRFSGRQFSNSRSEMNVSTLELGDSALYLCASSKDRQGHTFGSGTRLTVV.

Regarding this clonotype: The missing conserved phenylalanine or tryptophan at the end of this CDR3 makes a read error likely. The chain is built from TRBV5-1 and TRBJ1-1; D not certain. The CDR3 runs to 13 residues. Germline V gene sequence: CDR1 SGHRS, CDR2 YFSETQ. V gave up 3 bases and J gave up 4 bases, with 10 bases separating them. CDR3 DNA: TGCGCCAGCAGCTATCGCGACCGCACTGAAGCTTTCCTT. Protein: CASSYRDRTEAFL.

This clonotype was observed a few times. CDR3 in amino acids: CASREDGSYNQPQHF. CDR3 DNA: TGTGCCAGCAGGGAGGACGGGAGTTACAATCAGCCCCAGCATTTT. V and J are TRBV27 and TRBJ1-5; D unclear. V lost 6 bases, J lost 3 bases, and 15 bases lay in between. The germline CDR1 and CDR2 sequences are MNHEY and SMNVEV (reference sequence). There are 15 residues in the CDR3.

CDR3: CASSLGQGALTEAFF. CDR3 DNA sequence: TGCGCCAGCAGCTTGGGACAGGGGGCGTTAACTGAAGCTTTCTTT. The chain employs TRBV5-1 and TRBJ1-1, with TRBD1 identical over 10 bases. There are 15 residues in the CDR3. In germline, CDR1 is SGHRS, CDR2 YFSETQ. V lost 0 bases, J lost 5 bases, and 4 bases stayed unmatched.

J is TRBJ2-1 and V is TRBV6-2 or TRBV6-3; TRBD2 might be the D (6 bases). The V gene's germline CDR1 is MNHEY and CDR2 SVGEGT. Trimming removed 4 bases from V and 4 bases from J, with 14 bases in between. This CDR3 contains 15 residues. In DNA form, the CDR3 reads TGTGCCAGCAGTTCCACCGGGACTCTTTACAATGAGCAGTTCTTC. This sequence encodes CASSSTGTLYNEQFF.

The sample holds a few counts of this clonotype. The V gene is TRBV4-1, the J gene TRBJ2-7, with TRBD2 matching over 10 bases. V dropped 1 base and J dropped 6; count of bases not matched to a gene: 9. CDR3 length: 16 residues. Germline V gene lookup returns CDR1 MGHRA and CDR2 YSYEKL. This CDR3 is CASSQVLPSGSGEQYF. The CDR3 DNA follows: TGCGCCAGCAGCCAAGTTTTGCCTAGCGGGAGTGGCGAGCAGTACTTC.

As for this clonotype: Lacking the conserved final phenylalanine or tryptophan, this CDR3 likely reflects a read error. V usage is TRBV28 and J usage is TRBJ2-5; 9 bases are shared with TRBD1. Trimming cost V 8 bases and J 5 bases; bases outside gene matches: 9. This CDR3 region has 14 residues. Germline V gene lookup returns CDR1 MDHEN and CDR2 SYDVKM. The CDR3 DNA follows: TGTGCCAGCTCGAAACAGGGGGCCGGGGAGACCCAGTACTCC. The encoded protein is CASSKQGAGETQYS.

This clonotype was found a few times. CDR3 residues: CASSEDGTSTDTQYF. Here the CDR3 DNA reads TGTGCCAGCAGTGAGGACGGAACTAGCACAGATACGCAGTATTTT. The chain carries TRBV5-4 and TRBJ2-3; D ambiguous. Germline V CDR1 and CDR2: SGHNT, YYREEE (reference sequence). Trimming took off 5 bases at V and 0 bases at J, with 13 bases between the two ends. The CDR3 is 15 residues long.

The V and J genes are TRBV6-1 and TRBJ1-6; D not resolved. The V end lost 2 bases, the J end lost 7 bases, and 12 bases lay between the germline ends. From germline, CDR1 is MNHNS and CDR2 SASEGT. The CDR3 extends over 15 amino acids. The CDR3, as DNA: TGTGCCAGCAGTGAACTCCAAACCCAAAATTCACCCCTCCACTTT. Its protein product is CASSELQTQNSPLHF.

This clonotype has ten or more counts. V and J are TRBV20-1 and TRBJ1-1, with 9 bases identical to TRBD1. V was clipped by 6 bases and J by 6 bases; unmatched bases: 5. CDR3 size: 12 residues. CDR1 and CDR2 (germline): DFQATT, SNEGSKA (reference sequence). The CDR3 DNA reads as TGCAGTGCCACAGGGGGCAGAGCTGAAGCTTTCTTT. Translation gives CSATGGRAEAFF.

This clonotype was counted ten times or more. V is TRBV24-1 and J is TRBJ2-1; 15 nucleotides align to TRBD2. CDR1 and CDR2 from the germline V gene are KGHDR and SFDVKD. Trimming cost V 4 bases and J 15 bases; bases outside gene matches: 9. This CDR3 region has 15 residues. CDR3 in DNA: TGTGCCACCAGTGAACCTGGACTAGCGGGAGGGCCTCTGTTCTTC. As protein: CATSEPGLAGGPLFF.

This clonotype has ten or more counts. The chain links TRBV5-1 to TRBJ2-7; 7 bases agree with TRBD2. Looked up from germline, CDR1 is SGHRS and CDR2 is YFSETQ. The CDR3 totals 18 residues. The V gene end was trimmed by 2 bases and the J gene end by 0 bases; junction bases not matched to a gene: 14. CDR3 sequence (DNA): TGCGCCAGCAGCTTTCTTGGGTCACAGCGGGGCAGCTCCTACGAGCAGTACTTC. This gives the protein CASSFLGSQRGSSYEQYF.

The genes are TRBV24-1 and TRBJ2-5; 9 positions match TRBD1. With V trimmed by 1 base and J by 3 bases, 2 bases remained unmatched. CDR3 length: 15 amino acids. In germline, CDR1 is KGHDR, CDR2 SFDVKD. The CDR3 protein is CATSDFGQGKETQYF. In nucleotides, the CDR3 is TGTGCCACCAGTGATTTCGGACAGGGGAAAGAGACCCAGTACTTC.

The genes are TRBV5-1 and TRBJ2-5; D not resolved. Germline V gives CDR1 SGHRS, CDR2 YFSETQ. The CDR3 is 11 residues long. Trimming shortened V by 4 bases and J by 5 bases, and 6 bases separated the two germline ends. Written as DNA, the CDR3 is TGCGCCAGCAGCAACCTGGAGACCCAGTACTTC. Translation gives CASSNLETQYF.

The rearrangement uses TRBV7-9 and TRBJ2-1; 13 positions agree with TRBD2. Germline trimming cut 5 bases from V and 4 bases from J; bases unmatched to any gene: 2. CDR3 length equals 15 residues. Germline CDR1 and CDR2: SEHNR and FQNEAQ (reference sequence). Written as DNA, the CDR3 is TGTGCCAGCAGCAGGGGACTAGCGGGGTACAATGAGCAGTTCTTC. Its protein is CASSRGLAGYNEQFF.

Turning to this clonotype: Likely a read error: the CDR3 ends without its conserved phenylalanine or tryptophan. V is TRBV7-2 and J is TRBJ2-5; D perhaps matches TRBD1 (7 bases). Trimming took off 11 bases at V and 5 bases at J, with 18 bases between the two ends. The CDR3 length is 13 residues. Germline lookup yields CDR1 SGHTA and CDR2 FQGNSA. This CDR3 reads CASTQGTRETQYS. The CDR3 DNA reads TGTGCCTCTACACAGGGGACTCGGGAGACCCAGTACTCC.

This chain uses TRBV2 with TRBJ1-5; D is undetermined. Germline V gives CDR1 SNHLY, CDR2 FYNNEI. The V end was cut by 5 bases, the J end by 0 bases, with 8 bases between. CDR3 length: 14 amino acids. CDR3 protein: CASSINHSNQPQHF. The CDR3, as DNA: TGTGCCAGCAGTATAAATCATAGCAATCAGCCCCAGCATTTT.

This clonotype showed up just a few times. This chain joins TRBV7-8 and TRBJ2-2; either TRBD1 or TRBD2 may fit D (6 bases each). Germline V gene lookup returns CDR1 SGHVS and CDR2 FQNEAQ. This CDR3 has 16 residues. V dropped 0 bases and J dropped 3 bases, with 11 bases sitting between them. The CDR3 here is CASSLASGAYTGELFF. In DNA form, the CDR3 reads TGTGCCAGCAGCTTAGCCTCGGGGGCCTACACCGGGGAGCTGTTTTTT.

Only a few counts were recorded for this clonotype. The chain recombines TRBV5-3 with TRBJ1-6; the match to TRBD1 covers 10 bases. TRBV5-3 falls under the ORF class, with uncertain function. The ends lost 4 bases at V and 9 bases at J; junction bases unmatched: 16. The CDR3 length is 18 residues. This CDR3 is CARSIPGQGFLGASPLHF. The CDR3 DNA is TGTGCCAGAAGCATACCGGGACAGGGGTTTTTGGGAGCTTCACCCCTCCACTTT.